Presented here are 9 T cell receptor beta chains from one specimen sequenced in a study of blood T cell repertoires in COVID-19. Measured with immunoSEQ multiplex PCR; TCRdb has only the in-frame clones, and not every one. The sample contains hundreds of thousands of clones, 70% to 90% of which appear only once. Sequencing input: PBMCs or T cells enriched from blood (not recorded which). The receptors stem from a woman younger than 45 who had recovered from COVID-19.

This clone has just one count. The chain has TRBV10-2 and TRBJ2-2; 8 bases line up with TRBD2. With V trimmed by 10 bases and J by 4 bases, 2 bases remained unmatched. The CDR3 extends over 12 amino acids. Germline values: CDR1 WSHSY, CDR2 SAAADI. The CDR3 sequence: CATAGGTGELFF. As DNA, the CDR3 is TGCGCCACCGCGGGAGGCACCGGGGAGCTGTTTTTT.

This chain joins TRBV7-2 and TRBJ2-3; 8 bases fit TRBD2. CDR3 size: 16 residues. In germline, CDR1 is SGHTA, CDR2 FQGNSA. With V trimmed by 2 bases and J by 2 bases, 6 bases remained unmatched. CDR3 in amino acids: CASSLFPRGATDTQYF. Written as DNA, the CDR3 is TGTGCCAGCAGCTTATTTCCGCGGGGGGCCACAGATACGCAGTATTTT.

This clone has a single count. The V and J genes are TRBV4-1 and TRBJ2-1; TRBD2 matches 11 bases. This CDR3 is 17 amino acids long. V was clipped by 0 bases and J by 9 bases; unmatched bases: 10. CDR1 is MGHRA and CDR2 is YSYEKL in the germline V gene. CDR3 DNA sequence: TGCGCCAGCAGCCAAGATCTTAGCGGGAGGGCCCTCAGTGAGCAGTTCTTC. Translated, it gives CASSQDLSGRALSEQFF.

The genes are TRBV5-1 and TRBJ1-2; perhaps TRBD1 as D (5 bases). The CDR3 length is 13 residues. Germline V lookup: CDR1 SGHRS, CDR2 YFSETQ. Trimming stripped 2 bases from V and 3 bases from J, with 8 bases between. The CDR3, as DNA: TGCGCCAGCAGCTTAGGACAAGACTATGGCTACACCTTC. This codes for CASSLGQDYGYTF.

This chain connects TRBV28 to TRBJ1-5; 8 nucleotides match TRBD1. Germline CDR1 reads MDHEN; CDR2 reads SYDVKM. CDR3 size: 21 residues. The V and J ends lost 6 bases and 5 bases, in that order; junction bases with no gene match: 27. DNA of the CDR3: TGTGCCAGCAGACGAAAAGCGACAGGGGCAGGGGCGGGGTCTAACTATCAGCCCCAGCATTTT. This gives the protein CASRRKATGAGAGSNYQPQHF.

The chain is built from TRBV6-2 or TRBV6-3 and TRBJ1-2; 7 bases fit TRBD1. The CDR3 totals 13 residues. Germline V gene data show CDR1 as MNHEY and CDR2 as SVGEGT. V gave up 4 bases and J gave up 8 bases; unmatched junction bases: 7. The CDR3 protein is CASSSPTGSGYTF. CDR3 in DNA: TGTGCCAGCAGTTCCCCGACAGGGAGCGGCTACACCTTC.

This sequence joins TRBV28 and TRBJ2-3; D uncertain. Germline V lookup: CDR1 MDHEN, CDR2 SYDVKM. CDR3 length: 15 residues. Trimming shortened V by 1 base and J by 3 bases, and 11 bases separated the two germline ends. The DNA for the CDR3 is TGTGCCAGCAGTTTATCGTCCGTTCCGACAGATACGCAGTATTTT. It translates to CASSLSSVPTDTQYF.

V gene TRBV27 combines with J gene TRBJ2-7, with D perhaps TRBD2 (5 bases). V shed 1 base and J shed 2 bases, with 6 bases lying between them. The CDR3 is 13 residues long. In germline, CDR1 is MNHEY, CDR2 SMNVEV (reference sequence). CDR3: CASSLLATYEQYF. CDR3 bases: TGTGCCAGCAGTTTATTAGCGACCTACGAGCAGTACTTC.

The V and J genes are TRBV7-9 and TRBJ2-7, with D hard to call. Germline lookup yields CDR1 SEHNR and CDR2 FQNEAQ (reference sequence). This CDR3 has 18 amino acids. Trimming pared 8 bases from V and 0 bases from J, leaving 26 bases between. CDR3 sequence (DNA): TGTGCCAGCGGCTATCCTATATCCTCTAGAGCCTTCTCCTACGAGCAGTACTTC. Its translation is CASGYPISSRAFSYEQYF.